Following are 24 T cell receptor beta chains from one sample sequenced in a study of Graves' ophthalmopathy and Graves' hyperthyroidism. Amplification of the TCR beta CDR3 regions used RNA transcripts (as template). HTBI-primed first-round RT-PCR preceded second-round multiplex PCR. One entry per CDR3 protein results from TCRdb running MiXCR on the multiplex PCR reads. The data contain approximately 540,000 distinct CDR3 sequences, 35% to 40% of them singletons. The sample taken for sequencing was peripheral blood or thyroid tissue (not recorded which). These receptors were obtained from an adult man with Graves' hyperthyroidism.

The rearrangement joins TRBV15 to TRBJ1-5; 8 bases line up with TRBD1. The CDR3 is 17 amino acids. V trimming: 2 bases; J trimming: 4 bases; junction bases outside the gene matches: 10. Germline CDR1 is LNHNV and CDR2 is YYDKDF (reference sequence). CDR3 residues: CATSRSGQGQINQPQHF. The CDR3 bases are TGTGCCACCAGCAGATCTGGACAGGGACAGATTAATCAGCCCCAGCATTTT.

As for this clonotype: Germline and junction disagree at one end, which may indicate a read error. The V call is TRBV10-3, the J call TRBJ1-1, with a weak D call TRBD1 (6 bases). Germline CDR1 is ENHRY and CDR2 is SYGVKD. This CDR3 has 14 amino acids. Written as DNA, the CDR3 is TGTGCCACCAGTGCGGGGGCGGGAGGCACTGAAGCTTCCTTT. It is translated as CATSAGAGGTEASF.

In its sample, this clonotype was seen many times. The chain's CDR3 is CASSHGQGSTEAFF. The CDR3 region has the DNA TGTGCCAGCAGCCATGGACAGGGGAGCACTGAAGCTTTCTTT. This chain uses TRBV3-1 with TRBJ1-1; 9 bases align to TRBD1. V shed 3 bases and J 4 bases; nucleotides not matched to a gene: 3. The CDR3 has 14 amino acids. Germline CDR1 and CDR2: LGHDT and YNNKEL (reference sequence).

The table lists this clonotype with a few counts. The chain has TRBV9 and TRBJ1-6, with a possible D match to TRBD1 (5 bases). V was cut by 1 base and J by 7 bases, with 12 bases left in between. Germline-derived CDR1 and CDR2 are SGDLS and YYNGEE. The CDR3 is 15 amino acids. Here the CDR3 reads CASSVSQGGNSPLHF. In nucleotides, the CDR3 is TGTGCCAGCAGCGTATCTCAGGGTGGGAATTCACCCCTCCACTTT.

This chain connects TRBV9 to TRBJ1-2; D is undetermined. Germline V gives CDR1 SGDLS, CDR2 YYNGEE. V was clipped by 0 bases and J by 3 bases, with 9 bases between them. This CDR3 contains 14 residues. CDR3 DNA: TGTGCCAGCAGCGTAGAGAGGGCTGACTATGGCTACACCTTC. Amino acid sequence: CASSVERADYGYTF. Variable domain in full (rest from reference TRBV9 and TRBJ1-2): DSGVTQTPKHLITATGQRVTLRCSPRSGDLSVYWYQQSLDQGLQFLIQYYNGEERAKGNILERFSAQQFPDLHSELNLSSLELGDSALYFCASSVERADYGYTFGSGTRLTVV.

The V and J genes are TRBV7-9 and TRBJ1-1; D is possibly TRBD1 (5 bases). The V end was cut by 4 bases, the J end by 0 bases, with 18 bases between. CDR1 is SEHNR and CDR2 is FQNEAQ in the germline V gene (reference sequence). The CDR3 is 17 amino acids. The CDR3 sequence: CASSSRWGERMNTEAFF. DNA for the CDR3: TGTGCCAGCAGCTCCCGATGGGGGGAAAGAATGAACACTGAAGCTTTCTTT.

V usage is TRBV10-3 and J usage is TRBJ2-7; 9 nucleotides align to TRBD2. The CDR3 covers 15 residues. The germline V gene encodes CDR1 ENHRY and CDR2 SYGVKD. V lost 3 bases to trimming and J lost 5 bases; unmatched junction nucleotides: 8. CDR3: CAISEFGGRADEQYF. CDR3 nucleotides: TGTGCCATCAGTGAATTTGGCGGGAGGGCCGACGAGCAGTACTTC.

Note on this clonotype: The conserved closing phenylalanine or tryptophan is absent in this CDR3, likely reflecting a read error. It is unclear where the CDR3 begins or ends on the DNA, so no DNA is shown, and the CDR3 is as TCRdb lists it. The V and J genes are TRBV7-2 and TRBJ2-6; the D call of TRBD1 is as the table states it, not checked on the DNA. The CDR3 has 10 residues if both end residues are counted. CDR1 is SGHTA and CDR2 is FQGNSA in the germline V gene. CDR3 residues: CASSLLGGHT.

This clonotype was seen only once. J is TRBJ1-5 and V is TRBV20-1; D remains unclear. The CDR3 runs to 11 residues. Trimming took off 5 bases at V and 11 bases at J, with 13 bases between the two ends. Germline assignment: CDR1 DFQATT and CDR2 SNEGSKA (reference sequence). The chain's CDR3 is CSALWTKTQHF. CDR3 DNA sequence: TGCAGTGCTCTCTGGACGAAGACCCAGCATTTT.

At least ten counts were recorded for this clonotype. This chain uses TRBV29-1 with TRBJ2-2; 11 bases agree with TRBD2. V gave up 7 bases and J gave up 1 base; unmatched junction bases: 5. The V gene's germline CDR1 is SQVTM and CDR2 ANQGSEA. The CDR3 has 15 amino acids. CDR3 DNA: TGCAGCGCCATGGGGACTAGCGGGAACACCGGGGAGCTGTTTTTT. It translates to CSAMGTSGNTGELFF.

This clonotype was observed many times. The chain combines TRBV25-1 with TRBJ1-2, with D perhaps TRBD1 (6 bases). The CDR3 contains 16 residues. V was cut by 3 bases and J by 2 bases, with 16 bases left in between. CDR1 MGHDK and CDR2 SYGVNS come from the germline V gene. CDR3: CASSDWGITGNYGYTF. DNA of the CDR3: TGTGCCAGCAGTGATTGGGGAATAACAGGGAACTATGGCTACACCTTC.

About this clonotype: A read error may produce the germline difference seen at one junction end. The rearrangement joins TRBV4-1 to TRBJ2-2; 9 bases line up with TRBD2. This CDR3 has 17 amino acids. Germline CDR1 reads MGHRA; CDR2 reads YSYEKL. The CDR3 loop is CASSQESRGGAPGELFF. Here the CDR3 DNA reads TGTGCCAGCAGCCAAGAGTCGCGCGGGGGGGCCCCCGGGGAGCTGTTTTTT.

The chain has TRBV10-3 and TRBJ1-4, with 10 bases aligning to TRBD1. The ends lost 10 bases at V and 7 bases at J; junction bases unmatched: 6. In germline, CDR1 is ENHRY, CDR2 SYGVKD. The CDR3 is 13 amino acids. The CDR3: CASRGTGAEKLFF. The CDR3 DNA reads TGTGCCAGCAGGGGGACAGGGGCTGAAAAACTGTTTTTT.

The table lists this clonotype with many counts. J is TRBJ1-1 and V is TRBV10-3, with a weak D call TRBD1 (5 bases). The CDR3 spans 14 residues. V dropped 7 bases and J dropped 1 base, with 13 bases sitting between them. Germline loops: CDR1 ENHRY, CDR2 SYGVKD. This CDR3 reads CAITPRGGNTEAFF. CDR3 DNA sequence: TGTGCCATCACACCGCGGGGGGGGAACACTGAAGCTTTCTTT.

This clonotype has a count of ten or more. This chain connects TRBV2 to TRBJ1-1; D ambiguous. The V gene lost 6 bases and the J gene lost 0 bases, with 5 bases spanning the gap. The germline CDR1 and CDR2 sequences are SNHLY and FYNNEI. CDR3 size: 12 residues. The CDR3 sequence: CASRGMNTEAFF. The CDR3 DNA is TGTGCCAGCAGGGGGATGAACACTGAAGCTTTCTTT.

This clonotype showed up many times. The chain recombines TRBV11-2 with TRBJ2-5; D might be TRBD1 (5 bases). V lost 2 bases, J lost 4 bases, and 17 bases lay in between. This CDR3 has 16 residues. Germline loops: CDR1 SGHAT, CDR2 FQNNGV. The CDR3 region is CASSLFSGKATETQYF. DNA for the CDR3: TGTGCCAGCAGCTTATTTTCAGGGAAGGCCACAGAGACCCAGTACTTC.

As to this clonotype: A much larger clone sits a single nucleotide away, making a read error possible. The rearrangement joins TRBV12-3 or TRBV12-4 to TRBJ2-5; tentatively, D is TRBD1 (6 bases). The CDR3 runs to 14 residues. Here the CDR3 DNA reads TGTGCCAGCAGGCCCGGACAGTACCAAGAGGCCCAGTACTTC. Translation gives CASRPGQYQEAQYF.

The chain links TRBV29-1 to TRBJ2-5, with TRBD1 matching over 9 bases. Germline V CDR1 and CDR2: SQVTM, ANQGSEA. V lost 8 bases, J lost 2 bases, and 6 bases stayed unmatched. The CDR3 consists of 13 residues. DNA for the CDR3: TGCAGCCTCCGGGACAGGGCTCAAGAGACCCAGTACTTC. Its translation: CSLRDRAQETQYF.

As to this clonotype: Being one base from a much bigger clone, this may be a read error. The chain couples TRBV5-1 to TRBJ2-7, with D hard to call. This CDR3 is built from 11 residues. Germline CDR1 is SGHRS and CDR2 is YFSETQ. CDR3 sequence reads: CASSLYYEQCF. The CDR3 DNA sequence: TGCGCCAGCAGCTTGTACTACGAGCAGTGCTTC.

This clonotype came up many times. The gene calls are TRBV12-3 or TRBV12-4 and TRBJ1-1; a possible D gene is TRBD1 (5 bases). Trimming removed 6 bases at V and 4 bases at J, with 15 bases between. CDR3 size: 14 residues. CDR3 coding DNA: TGTGCCAGCAGGGGTGCAGGGCGAGGCACTGAAGCTTTCTTT. Translation: CASRGAGRGTEAFF.

This clonotype was found once. The chain recombines TRBV2 with TRBJ1-1; no reliable D call. This CDR3 is 12 amino acids long. Trimming cost V 10 bases and J 0 bases, with 9 bases left between them. Looked up from germline, CDR1 is SNHLY and CDR2 is FYNNEI. The CDR3 bases are TGTGCCACCGCCGGGATGAACACTGAAGCTTTCTTT. This translates into CATAGMNTEAFF.

The chain employs TRBV7-2 and TRBJ2-2, with TRBD2 matching over 13 bases. The CDR3 runs 17 residues. CDR1 and CDR2 from the germline V gene are SGHTA and FQGNSA. The junction had 6 bases not matched to a gene; V was cut back by 4 bases and J by 4 bases. As DNA, the CDR3 is TGTGCCAGCAGCTGGACCGGACTAGCGGGAGCCACCGGGGAGCTGTTTTTT. Its translation is CASSWTGLAGATGELFF.

The rearrangement uses TRBV5-4 and TRBJ1-1; the D is unclear. V lost 2 bases to trimming and J lost 5 bases, with 16 bases between them. CDR3 size: 15 residues. Germline V gene sequence: CDR1 SGHNT, CDR2 YYREEE (reference sequence). The CDR3 is CASSFKIHAGTEAFF. The CDR3 DNA reads as TGTGCCAGCAGCTTTAAGATCCATGCCGGGACTGAAGCTTTCTTT.

This clonotype was picked up many times. The chain combines TRBV7-2 with TRBJ2-5, with TRBD2 matching over 7 bases. The CDR3 sequence is 16 residues long. The germline V gene has CDR1 SGHTA and CDR2 FQGNSA. V gave up 1 base and J gave up 2 bases; unmatched junction bases: 7. The CDR3 is CASSLVGAREQETQYF. Written as DNA, the CDR3 is TGTGCCAGCAGCTTAGTTGGGGCGCGGGAGCAAGAGACCCAGTACTTC.